Listed below are T cell receptor beta chains from one sample, sequenced in a study of OX40 agonist ivuxolimab in advanced cancers. Data came from immunoSEQ multiplex PCR; TCRdb stores just in-frame clones and leaves some out. The table has approximately 70,000 clones, 86% seen once; the top ten hold over 2.5%. Sequences were derived from CD4+ or CD8+ T cells sorted from blood, sampled in a trial of the OX40 agonist ivuxolimab. The source of these receptors is an adult with an advanced solid tumor such as melanoma, head and neck, liver or kidney cancer. CDR3s include the opening cysteine and the closing phenylalanine or tryptophan. The D gene is left open where the match is weak. Size values are once, few and many counts, or a class for expanded clones, and some rows have none.

d_gene | j_gene | v_gene | abundance | CDR3aa
- | TRBJ2-1 | TRBV9 | - | CASSVMTGLGEQFF
TRBD2 | TRBJ2-7 | TRBV9 | - | CASSPRAGGWYEQYF
- | TRBJ2-7 | TRBV28 | - | CASSPTGGIFYEQYF
- | TRBJ1-2 | TRBV7-2 | - | CASSLGRVATF
- | TRBJ1-1 | TRBV18 | - | CASSPGPRTEAFF
- | TRBJ1-1 | TRBV7-6 | - | CASSADGRNTEAFF
- | TRBJ1-1 | TRBV10-1 | - | CASSDPLGEAFF
- | TRBJ1-1 | TRBV28 | - | CASKGTVDAFF
- | TRBJ1-5 | TRBV12-2 | few | CASRLEAWGSNQPQHF
TRBD1 | TRBJ2-7 | TRBV19 | few | CATRGQGAGEQYF
- | TRBJ1-5 | TRBV19 | few | CATDRTVNQPQHF
- | TRBJ2-2 | TRBV6-1 | - | CASSEGRTGELFF
- | TRBJ2-6 | TRBV5-6 | - | CASSSTGSRDDSGANVLTF
- | TRBJ2-6 | TRBV5-1 | - | CASSLGPGTGTGANVLTF
- | TRBJ2-4 | TRBV6-6 | - | CASSPSNIQYF
- | TRBJ1-2 | TRBV6-5 | - | CASSYEAGDYGYTF
TRBD2 | TRBJ2-1 | TRBV7-9 | - | CASSPSGGSNEQFF
TRBD1 | TRBJ1-3 | TRBV30 | - | CAWTTGGRNTIYF
TRBD1 | TRBJ1-2 | TRBV4-1 | - | CASSQTGIGLDYGYTF
TRBD1 | TRBJ1-2 | TRBV30 | - | CAWARGRFDYGYTF
TRBD2 | TRBJ2-7 | TRBV18 | - | CASSPRQGTTSGVSYEQYF
TRBD2 | TRBJ2-5 | TRBV10-3 | once | CAISESGTSGKETQYF
- | TRBJ1-5 | TRBV7-8 | - | CASSLIGRGKNQPQHF
- | TRBJ1-6 | TRBV11-2 | - | CASSRIPTGRNSPLHF
- | TRBJ2-7 | TRBV7-6 | once | CASSQGTPQNTYEQYF
- | TRBJ2-3 | TRBV5-1 | - | CASSTGASPDTQYF
- | TRBJ2-3 | TRBV4-2 | - | CASSQESGDTQYF
- | TRBJ1-2 | TRBV5-1 | - | CASSLVTANGYTF
- | TRBJ2-4 | TRBV9 | once | CASSVNQGNIQYF
TRBD2 | TRBJ2-3 | TRBV5-4 | - | CASSLDRGRADTQYF
- | TRBJ2-3 | TRBV6-1 | - | CASNQQGRGTDTQYF
- | TRBJ2-7 | TRBV28 | - | CASRGADTTNYEQYF
- | TRBJ2-5 | TRBV5-4 | few | CASSFDGVETQYF
TRBD1 | TRBJ1-4 | TRBV7-2 | - | CASSFFGQVEEKLFF
- | TRBJ1-5 | TRBV5-4 | - | CASSLGNSNQPQHF
- | TRBJ1-1 | TRBV6-5 | once | CASSYSSQGPEAFF
TRBD1 | TRBJ1-5 | TRBV6-5 | - | CASSPLQGINQPQHF
- | TRBJ2-1 | TRBV19 | - | CASSKEEQGYNEQFF
TRBD1 | TRBJ1-1 | TRBV7-3 | once | CASSPNPGQGNTEAFF
- | TRBJ2-3 | TRBV5-1 | once | CASSLVPGRADTQYF
- | TRBJ1-5 | TRBV19 | - | CASSIGGPNQPQHF
- | TRBJ1-1 | TRBV5-4 | - | CASSLEQALNTEAFF
- | TRBJ1-2 | TRBV30 | - | CAWSPGVPYTF
TRBD1 | TRBJ2-1 | TRBV2 | - | CASRAGGASGSNEQFF
- | TRBJ1-1 | TRBV10-1 | few | CAGLWGGRIQAAPEGTEAFF
TRBD1 | TRBJ1-5 | TRBV28 | - | CASRPDRGRVGNQPQHF
- | TRBJ1-2 | TRBV15 | - | CATSRDGSANYGYTF
- | TRBJ2-2 | TRBV4-2 | - | CASSQDPEGAPIGELFF
- | TRBJ1-2 | TRBV30 | - | CAWSVGQNYGYTF
- | TRBJ1-5 | TRBV5-8 | - | CASSSRDSNQPQHF
TRBD2 | TRBJ2-2 | TRBV6-8 | - | CASSYPTPSLAGESNTGELFF
- | TRBJ2-7 | TRBV6-1 | - | CASSLRDSLHF
- | TRBJ1-1 | TRBV5-4 | - | CAYHRGNTEAFF
TRBD1 | TRBJ2-5 | TRBV5-1 | - | CASSTTGVQETQYF